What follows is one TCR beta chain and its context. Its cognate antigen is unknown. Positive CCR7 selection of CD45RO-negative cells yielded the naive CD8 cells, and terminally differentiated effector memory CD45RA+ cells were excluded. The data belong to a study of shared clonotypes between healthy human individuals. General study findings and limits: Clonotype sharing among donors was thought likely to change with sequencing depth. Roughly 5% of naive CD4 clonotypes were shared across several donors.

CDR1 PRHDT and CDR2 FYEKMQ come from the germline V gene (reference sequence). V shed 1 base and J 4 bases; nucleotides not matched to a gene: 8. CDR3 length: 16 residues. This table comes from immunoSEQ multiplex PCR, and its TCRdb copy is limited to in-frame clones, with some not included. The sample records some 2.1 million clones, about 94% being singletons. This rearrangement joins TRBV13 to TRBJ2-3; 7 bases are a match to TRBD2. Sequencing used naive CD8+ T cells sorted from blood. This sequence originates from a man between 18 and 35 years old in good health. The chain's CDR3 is CASSLAAGEGADTQYF. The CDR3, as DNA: TGTGCCAGCAGCTTAGCCGCGGGGGAGGGAGCAGATACGCAGTATTTT.